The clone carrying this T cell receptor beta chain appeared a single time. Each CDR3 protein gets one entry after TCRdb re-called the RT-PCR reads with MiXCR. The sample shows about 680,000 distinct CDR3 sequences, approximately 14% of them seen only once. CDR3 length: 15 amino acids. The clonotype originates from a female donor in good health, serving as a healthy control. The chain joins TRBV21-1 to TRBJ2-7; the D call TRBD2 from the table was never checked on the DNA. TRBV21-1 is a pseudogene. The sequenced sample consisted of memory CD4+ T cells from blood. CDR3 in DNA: TGTCACCACCCCAAGCGGGATTTAACCTGCTACGAGCAGTACTTC. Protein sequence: CHHPKRDLTCYEQYF.